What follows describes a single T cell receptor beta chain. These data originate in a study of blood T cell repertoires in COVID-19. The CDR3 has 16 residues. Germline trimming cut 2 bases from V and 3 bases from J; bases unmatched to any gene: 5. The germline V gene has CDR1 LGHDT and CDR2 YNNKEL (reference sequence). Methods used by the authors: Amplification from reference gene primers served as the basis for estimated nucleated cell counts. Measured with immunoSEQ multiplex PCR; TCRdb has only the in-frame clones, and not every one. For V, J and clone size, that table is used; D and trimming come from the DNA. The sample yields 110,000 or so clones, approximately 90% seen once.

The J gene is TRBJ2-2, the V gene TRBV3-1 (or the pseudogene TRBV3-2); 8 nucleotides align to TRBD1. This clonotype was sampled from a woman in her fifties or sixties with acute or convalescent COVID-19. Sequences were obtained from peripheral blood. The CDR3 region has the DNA TGTGCCAGCAGCCAAATCCAGGGGGCCTACACCGGGGAGCTGTTTTTT. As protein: CASSQIQGAYTGELFF.